This is a list of T cell receptor beta chains from one sample in a study of monozygotic twins with inflammatory bowel disease. TCRdb re-called the 5' RACE reads; every CDR3 protein appears as one record, without DNA. This repertoire includes roughly 100,000 distinct CDR3 sequences. The sequenced material came from blood. All receptors come from a human donor with ulcerative colitis or Crohn's disease, or a healthy co-twin of an affected twin (not recorded which). Each CDR3 is given with its conserved first and last residue. Each record gives: J gene, V gene, CDR3 protein.

TRBJ2-4 TRBV29-1 CSAEGVAKNIQYF
TRBJ2-1 TRBV6-2/TRBV6-3 CASSLNNNEQFF
TRBJ1-2 TRBV19 CASSSGQANGGYTF
TRBJ2-7 TRBV6-1 CASSARPGGQNAYEQYF
TRBJ2-7 TRBV20-1 CSARVEGNSYEQYF
TRBJ1-5 TRBV7-2 CASTLRQSDQPQHF
TRBJ2-7 TRBV25-1 CASSVTGKLSYEQYF
TRBJ2-7 TRBV29-1 CSVERLAGRYEQYF
TRBJ2-3 TRBV11-1 CASSLKWTGGFKSDTQYF
TRBJ2-3 TRBV7-2 CASSPSWALADTQYF
TRBJ2-5 TRBV9 CASSVGGLEFQETQYF
TRBJ2-3 TRBV15 CATSRDEVRIDRYTQYF
TRBJ2-5 TRBV18 CASSPRRETQYF
TRBJ2-7 TRBV5-6 CASRYASSTYEQYF
TRBJ2-7 TRBV5-1 CASTDPRGAAYEQYF
TRBJ2-2 TRBV11-2 CAKHEVAGELFF
TRBJ2-7 TRBV20-1 CSASGGRGAGHEQYF
TRBJ1-1 TRBV6-5 CASSHTTGTIEAFF
TRBJ2-2 TRBV5-1 CASSLDGRGTGELFF
TRBJ1-3 TRBV5-1 CASSSGTPNTIYF
TRBJ1-3 TRBV27 CASSFWGPSSGNTIYF
TRBJ2-1 TRBV15 CATSRDRLGNEQFF
TRBJ2-7 TRBV20-1 CSARDFYTSYEQYF
TRBJ1-5 TRBV10-3 CAISESIGGSNQPQHF
TRBJ2-7 TRBV7-9 CASRGIVGEQYF
TRBJ1-1 TRBV7-9 CASSLGTDNTEAFF
TRBJ1-4 TRBV4-3 CASSQQEGQWVKLFF
TRBJ1-2 TRBV5-5 CASSLVGQVNYGYTF
TRBJ2-5 TRBV7-2 CASSLVSKETQYF
TRBJ2-2 TRBV5-1 CASSRRIAGADTGELFF
TRBJ2-3 TRBV4-3 CASSQRLTDTQYF
TRBJ2-7 TRBV12-3/TRBV12-4 CASNPGQSYEQYF
TRBJ2-5 TRBV3-1 CAGSQPVGAQYF
TRBJ2-7 TRBV10-3 CAINSGTPYEQYF
TRBJ2-1 TRBV20-1 CSATKREGSYNEQFF
TRBJ2-5 TRBV3-1 CASSLATGQQYF
TRBJ2-5 TRBV7-2 CASSFGGLQETQYF
TRBJ2-5 TRBV4-3 CASSPTGRETQYF
TRBJ1-6 TRBV3-1 CASSQSQNNSPLHF
TRBJ1-1 TRBV7-8 CASSLQGRTEAFF
TRBJ1-5 TRBV30 CAWSVGATPNQPQHF
TRBJ1-6 TRBV12-3/TRBV12-4 CASSTGGSPLHF
TRBJ2-3 TRBV7-2 CASSPYRGGRSDTQYF